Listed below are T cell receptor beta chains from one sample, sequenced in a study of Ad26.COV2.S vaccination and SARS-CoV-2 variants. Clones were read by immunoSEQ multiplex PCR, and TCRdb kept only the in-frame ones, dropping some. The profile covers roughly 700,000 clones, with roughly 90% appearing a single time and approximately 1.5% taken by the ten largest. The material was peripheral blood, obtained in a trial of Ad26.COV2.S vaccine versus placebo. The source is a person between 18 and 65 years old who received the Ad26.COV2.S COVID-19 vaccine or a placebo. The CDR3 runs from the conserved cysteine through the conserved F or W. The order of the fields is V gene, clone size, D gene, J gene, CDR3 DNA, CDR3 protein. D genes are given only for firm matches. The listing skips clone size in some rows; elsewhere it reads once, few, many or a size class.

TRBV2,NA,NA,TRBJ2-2,TGTGCCAGCAGCCTCCCGGGACCCTCTAACACCGGGGAGCTGTTTTTT,CASSLPGPSNTGELFF
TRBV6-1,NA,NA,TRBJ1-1,TGTGCCAGCAGTGAAATAGCAGCTTTCTTT,CASSEIAAFF
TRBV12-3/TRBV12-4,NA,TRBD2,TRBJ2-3,TGTGCCAGCAGAGCGGGGGCAGATACGCAGTATTTT,CASRAGADTQYF
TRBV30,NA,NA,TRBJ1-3,TGTGCCTGGAGGGAGAAAACCTCTGGAAACACCATATATTTT,CAWREKTSGNTIYF
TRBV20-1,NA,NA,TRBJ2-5,TGCAGTGCCTTAGGGCGAGAGACCCAGTACTTC,CSALGRETQYF
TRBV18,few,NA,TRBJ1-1,TGTGCCAGCTCACCCCCGACAGGGAACACTGAAGCTTTCTTT,CASSPPTGNTEAFF
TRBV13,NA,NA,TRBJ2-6,TGTGCCAGCAGCTTACGGGTCAGCTCTGGGGCCAACGTCCTGACTTTC,CASSLRVSSGANVLTF
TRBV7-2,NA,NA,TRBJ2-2,TGTGCCAGCAGTTCTAGGGTCGGCAGGGGGGACACCGGGGAGCTGTTTTTT,CASSSRVGRGDTGELFF
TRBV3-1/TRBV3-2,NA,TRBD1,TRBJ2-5,TGTGCCAGCAGTCACAGGGGGCTCCGAGAGACCCAGTACTTC,CASSHRGLRETQYF
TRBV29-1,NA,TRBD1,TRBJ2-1,TGCAGCGTTGAGGGACAGCGCTACAATGAGCAGTTCTTC,CSVEGQRYNEQFF
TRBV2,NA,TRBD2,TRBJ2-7,TGTGCCAGCACTAGCGGGTACGAGCAGTACTTC,CASTSGYEQYF
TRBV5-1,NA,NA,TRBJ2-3,TGCGCCAGCAGACCCGCCCCTGGTAGCACAGATACGCAGTATTTT,CASRPAPGSTDTQYF
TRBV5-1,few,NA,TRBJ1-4,TGCGCCAGCAGCGAGGACTCAAGCCGAGGGGAAAAACTGTTTTTT,CASSEDSSRGEKLFF
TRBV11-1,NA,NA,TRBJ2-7,TGTGCCAGCACTAATCAACCGGGTCTGAGCTCCTACGAGCAGTACTTC,CASTNQPGLSSYEQYF
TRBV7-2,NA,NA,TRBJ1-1,TGTGCCAGCACCCTGGGAGGGGCCCCCACTGAAGCTTTCTTT,CASTLGGAPTEAFF
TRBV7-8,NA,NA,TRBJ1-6,TGTGCCAGCAGCTTAGACAGCTCACCCCTCCACTTT,CASSLDSSPLHF
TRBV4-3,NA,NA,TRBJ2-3,TGCGCCAGCAGCCAAGATCTGGCCACCCAGATGGGCACAGATACGCAGTATTTT,CASSQDLATQMGTDTQYF
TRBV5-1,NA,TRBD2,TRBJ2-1,TGCGCCAGCAGCTTATCCACTAGCGGGAAAGAGGGTGAGCAGTTCTTC,CASSLSTSGKEGEQFF
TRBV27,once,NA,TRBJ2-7,TGTGCCAGCTCCAGCCCAGGGGACATCTACGAGCAGTACTTC,CASSSPGDIYEQYF
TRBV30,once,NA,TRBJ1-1,TGTGCCTCACCGGGATATCAGGGCCGTAACACTGAAGCTTTCTTT,CASPGYQGRNTEAFF
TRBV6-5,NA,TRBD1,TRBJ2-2,TGTGCCAGCCAAAGACAGGGGGCGGTCGGGGAGCTGTTTTTT,CASQRQGAVGELFF
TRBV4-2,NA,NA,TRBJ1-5,TGTGCCAGCAGCCAAGAGAGGGGTCAGCCCCAGCATTTT,CASSQERGQPQHF
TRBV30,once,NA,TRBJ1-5,TGTGCCTGGAGCCCAGGGAATCAGCCCCAGCATTTT,CAWSPGNQPQHF
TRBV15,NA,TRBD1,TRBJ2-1,TGTGCCACCAGCAGGGACCGACCGGGACAGGAGTACAATGAGCAGTTCTTC,CATSRDRPGQEYNEQFF
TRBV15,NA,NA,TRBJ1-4,TGTGCCACCAGCAGAAGGACAGCTACTAATGAAAAACTGTTTTTT,CATSRRTATNEKLFF
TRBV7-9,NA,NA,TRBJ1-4,TGTGCCAGCAGCTTATACGTACAGGAGAATGAAAAACTGTTTTTT,CASSLYVQENEKLFF
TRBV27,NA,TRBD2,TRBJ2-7,TGTGCCAGCAGTTTATGGTCCGGGGGGTCTTACGAGCAGTACTTC,CASSLWSGGSYEQYF
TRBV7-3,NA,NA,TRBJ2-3,TGTGCCAGCAGCGCAGGTTCTTCAGATACGCAGTATTTT,CASSAGSSDTQYF
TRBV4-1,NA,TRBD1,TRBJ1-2,TGCGCCAGCAGCCAACCGGACAGGGGTGGCTATGGCTACACCTTC,CASSQPDRGGYGYTF
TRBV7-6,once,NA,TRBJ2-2,TGTGCCAGCAGCTTAGGTCTGAACACCGGGGAGCTGTTTTTT,CASSLGLNTGELFF
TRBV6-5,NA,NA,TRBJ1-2,TGTGCCAGCAGTTACTCCTCCGCGTCTAACTATGGCTACACCTTC,CASSYSSASNYGYTF
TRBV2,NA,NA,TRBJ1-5,TGTGCCAGCAGTGAGATAGGGATTAGCAATCAGCCCCAGCATTTT,CASSEIGISNQPQHF
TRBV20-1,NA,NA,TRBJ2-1,TGCAGTGTCTGGGCCAACAATGAGCAGTTCTTC,CSVWANNEQFF
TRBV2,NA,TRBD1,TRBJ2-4,TGTGCCAGCAGTCCACCGGGACAGGGGGCTGTGGTGACCAAAAACATTCAGTACTTC,CASSPPGQGAVVTKNIQYF
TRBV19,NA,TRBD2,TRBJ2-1,TGTGCCAGTAGTAAGGGACTAGCCCCTAACAATGAGCAGTTCTTC,CASSKGLAPNNEQFF
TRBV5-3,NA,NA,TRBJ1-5,TGTGCCAGAAGCTTAGTGACAGCCTACGGTCAGCCCCAGCATTTT,CARSLVTAYGQPQHF
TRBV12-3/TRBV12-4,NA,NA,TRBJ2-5,TGTGCCAGCGGGCAGGAGACCCAGTACTTC,CASGQETQYF
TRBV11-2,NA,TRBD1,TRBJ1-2,TGTGCCAGCAGCTTTTCCCAGGGGGCTAACTATGGCTACACCTTC,CASSFSQGANYGYTF
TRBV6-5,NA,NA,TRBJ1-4,TGTGCCAGCAGTTACAGCCGGGGAACTAATGAAAAACTGTTTTTT,CASSYSRGTNEKLFF
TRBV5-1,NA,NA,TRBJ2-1,TGCGCCAGCAGCTTGGACCCGGCCCGCTCCTACAATGAGCAGTTCTTC,CASSLDPARSYNEQFF
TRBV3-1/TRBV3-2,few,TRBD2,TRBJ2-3,TGTGCCAGCAGCCCGGGACTAGCGGGAGCCCTTGGCACAGATACGCAGTATTTT,CASSPGLAGALGTDTQYF